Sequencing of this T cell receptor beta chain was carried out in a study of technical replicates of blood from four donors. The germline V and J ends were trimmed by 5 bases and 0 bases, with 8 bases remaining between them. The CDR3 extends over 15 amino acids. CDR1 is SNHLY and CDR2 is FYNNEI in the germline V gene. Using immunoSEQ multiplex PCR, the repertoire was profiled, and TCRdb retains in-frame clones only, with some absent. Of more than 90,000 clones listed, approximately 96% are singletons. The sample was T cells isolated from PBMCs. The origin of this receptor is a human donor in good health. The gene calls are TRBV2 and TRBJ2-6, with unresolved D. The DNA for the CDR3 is TGTGCCAGCAGTTCCCGGTCCTCTGGGGCCAACGTCCTGACTTTC. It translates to CASSSRSSGANVLTF.